This T cell receptor (beta chain) was identified during a study of blood T cell repertoires in COVID-19. In the study overall: From the United States, Italy and Spain came samples of acute and convalescent COVID-19. Nucleic acid was either cDNA or gDNA, and it came from T cells, B-cell-depleted T cells, or PBMCs.

In the source study's methods: Amplification of reference gene primers was used by the study to estimate nucleated cell counts. The assay was immunoSEQ multiplex PCR, and TCRdb's table has in-frame clones only and misses some. Clonal size and the V and J genes are those of that table, whereas D and trimming came from the DNA. The data contain approximately 290,000 clones, around 88% of them singletons. With 2 bases clipped from V and 5 bases from J, the junction kept 6 bases outside the gene matches. This CDR3 region has 17 residues. Germline CDR1 and CDR2: MNHNS and SASEGT. The origin of this receptor is a young man with acute or convalescent COVID-19. The gene calls are TRBV6-1 and TRBJ1-6, with 10 bases identical to TRBD1. The sequenced sample consisted of peripheral blood. The CDR3 spells CASSEPATGGNNSPLHF. DNA for the CDR3: TGTGCCAGCAGTGAACCTGCGACAGGGGGCAATAATTCACCCCTCCACTTT.